Detailed here is one T cell receptor beta chain. Individuals drawn from some 25 US areas were roughly 18 to 89 years old. Two consecutive negative NP/OP PCR tests, clearance, or resolved symptoms defined Cohort 3 recovery. V was cut by 0 bases and J by 0 bases, with 12 bases left in between. Germline V lookup: CDR1 SGHKS, CDR2 YYEKEE (reference sequence). The CDR3 contains 16 residues. The data stem from a study of blood T cell repertoires in COVID-19. Study-level background: PBMCs, B-cell-depleted T cells, or T cells provided the cDNA or gDNA that made up the material.

Profiling relied on immunoSEQ multiplex PCR, and the TCRdb table lists in-frame clones only, not all of them. The repertoire includes over 150,000 clones, 84% of them detected once, and around 7.1% sits in the top ten. The chain is built from TRBV5-5 and TRBJ1-1; D is undetermined. The sequenced material came from PBMCs or T cells enriched from blood (not recorded which). The TCR originated in a man aged 50-59 years who had recovered from COVID-19. The CDR3 nucleotides are TGTGCCAGCAGCTTGGCGGGAGGGAATGTGAACACTGAAGCTTTCTTT. Translated, it gives CASSLAGGNVNTEAFF.